This T cell receptor beta chain comes out of a study of Ad26.COV2.S vaccination and SARS-CoV-2 variants. Study context: Once, or twice with 56 days between doses, Ad26.COV2.S was given intramuscularly. Regarding the study as a whole: The authors reported substantial breadth in spike-specific CD8+ and CD4+ T cell responses after vaccination.

Treatment defined: some 20 received Ad26.COV2.S at low or high dose, single or two shots; about five received placebo; per-sample allocation not given. The investigators took samples on day 63 after the first vaccine or placebo injection. A Boston adult aged 18-55 years was the donor. V shed 5 bases and J 10 bases; nucleotides not matched to a gene: 11. Germline V gene data show CDR1 as SEHNR and CDR2 as FQNEAQ (reference sequence). This CDR3 region has 15 residues. This clone was seen a handful of times. What it binds is unknown. Some clones are missing from TCRdb's copy, which holds only in-frame ones; the method was immunoSEQ multiplex PCR. The sample shows 350,000 to 500,000 clones, 90% of them seen only once.

Sequencing used peripheral blood, obtained in a trial of Ad26.COV2.S vaccine versus placebo. The chain has TRBV7-9 and TRBJ1-6; 7 positions agree with TRBD1. The source of this sequence is a person aged 18-60 years who received the Ad26.COV2.S COVID-19 vaccine or a placebo. The CDR3 nucleotides are TGTGCCAGCAGCGCACCAACAGGGGCCCACTCACCCCTCCACTTT. Translation: CASSAPTGAHSPLHF.